These 32 T cell receptor beta chains came from one sample sequenced in a study of T cells after yellow fever vaccination. TCRdb redid the calling of the 5' RACE reads with MiXCR, one entry per CDR3 protein. Among 300,000 to 400,000 distinct CDR3 sequences, about 6.2% were seen once, and the ten largest hold 15%. Sequenced material: PBMCs, taken 5 days after the yellow fever booster vaccination. The source is a man in his thirties or forties who received the YFV17D yellow fever vaccine.

The rearrangement joins TRBV7-2 to TRBJ2-1, with 7 nucleotides matching TRBD2. V lost 1 base and J lost 0; bases outside the gene matches: 3. Germline V lookup: CDR1 SGHTA, CDR2 FQGNSA. The CDR3 covers 16 residues. CDR3 coding DNA: TGTGCCAGCAGCTTAGGACTAGCAAGCTCCTACAATGAGCAGTTCTTC. As protein: CASSLGLASSYNEQFF.

This clonotype was seen repeatedly, ten times or more. The J gene is TRBJ1-4, the V gene TRBV2, with D tentatively TRBD1 (6 bases). Germline lookup yields CDR1 SNHLY and CDR2 FYNNEI. The CDR3 is 14 amino acids. Trimming pared 6 bases from V and 4 bases from J, leaving 12 bases between. The CDR3 bases are TGTGCCAGCAGGAGGGGACACCTTAATGAAAAACTGTTTTTT. Translated: CASRRGHLNEKLFF.

The table lists this clonotype with many counts. DNA for the CDR3: TGTGCCAGCTCACCACCGACGGGCGGTGCGTCCTACGAGCAGTACTTC. It translates to CASSPPTGGASYEQYF. V gene TRBV18 combines with J gene TRBJ2-7; D is uncertain. This CDR3 has 16 residues. Germline V gene data show CDR1 as KGHSH and CDR2 as LQKENI. Trimming took off 0 bases at V and 1 base at J, with 13 bases between the two ends.

This rearrangement joins TRBV12-3 or TRBV12-4 to TRBJ2-7, with D uncertain. With 1 base removed from V and 5 bases from J, the gap between germline ends came to 9 bases. This CDR3 has 13 residues. CDR3 sequence: CASSLEGRDEQYF. CDR3 nucleotide sequence: TGTGCCAGCAGTTTAGAGGGAAGGGACGAGCAGTACTTC.

V gene TRBV7-2 combines with J gene TRBJ1-2; TRBD1 aligns across 9 bases. Germline trimming cut 5 bases from V and 5 bases from J; bases unmatched to any gene: 9. The CDR3 contains 15 residues. Germline V gene data show CDR1 as SGHTA and CDR2 as FQGNSA. In DNA form, the CDR3 reads TGTGCCAGCAGCCCGGGGGGACAGGGCCCTTATGGCTACACCTTC. Its translation: CASSPGGQGPYGYTF.

The chain uses TRBV5-1 and TRBJ2-5; D gene unclear. CDR3 length: 14 amino acids. Per the germline V gene, CDR1 is SGHRS and CDR2 is YFSETQ. Trimming pared 6 bases from V and 5 bases from J, leaving 17 bases between. CDR3 nucleotide sequence: TGCGCCAGCAACTCCGACCGGCTGGGGGAGACCCAGTACTTC. This gives the protein CASNSDRLGETQYF.

In regard to this clonotype: The junction departs from the called germline gene at one end, perhaps through a read error. The chain recombines TRBV7-2 with TRBJ2-1; D tentatively fits TRBD1 or TRBD2 (5 bases each). The germline gives CDR1 SGHTA, CDR2 FQGNSA. The CDR3 runs 14 residues. The CDR3 loop is CACSRGTLYNEQFF. Here the CDR3 DNA reads TGTGCCTGCAGCCGTGGGACGTTATACAATGAGCAGTTCTTC.

The CDR3 bases are TGTGCCAGCAGAGCATCCGGGACTCCATACAATGAGCAGTTCTTC. Translation gives CASRASGTPYNEQFF. The genes are TRBV2 and TRBJ2-1, with a possible D match to TRBD2 (6 bases). Germline CDR1 reads SNHLY; CDR2 reads FYNNEI. V dropped 6 bases and J dropped 4 bases, with 16 bases sitting between them. The CDR3 runs to 15 residues.

Worth noting for this clonotype: Relative to the germline gene, one junction end is altered; a read error may explain this. The V gene is TRBV15, the J gene TRBJ2-7; unclear D gene. This CDR3 region has 12 residues. Germline V lookup: CDR1 LNHNV, CDR2 YYDKDF (reference sequence). The CDR3 here is CATSREGPTKVF. The CDR3 DNA reads as TGTGCCACCAGCAGAGAAGGCCCCACCAAGGTCTTC.

This clonotype occurred many times. The chain carries TRBV27 and TRBJ2-7; the match to TRBD1 covers 9 bases. J lost 2 bases, V lost 5 bases, and 4 bases had no gene match. Germline V lookup: CDR1 MNHEY, CDR2 SMNVEV (reference sequence). The CDR3 contains 14 residues. The CDR3 protein is CASSTRDRAYEQYF. In DNA, the CDR3 is TGTGCCAGCAGTACCCGGGACAGGGCCTACGAGCAGTACTTC.

The genes are TRBV20-1 and TRBJ2-4, with D perhaps TRBD1 (6 bases). CDR1 and CDR2 from the germline V gene are DFQATT and SNEGSKA (reference sequence). The length of the CDR3 is 13 residues. Trimming left V 3 bases short and J 7 bases short, with 13 bases between. CDR3 region: CSARSGVRNIQYF. In nucleotides, the CDR3 is TGCAGTGCTAGGTCAGGGGTTCGGAACATTCAGTACTTC.

J is TRBJ2-2 and V is TRBV12-3 or TRBV12-4; TRBD1 matches at 8 bases. V shed 6 bases and J 6 bases; nucleotides not matched to a gene: 9. CDR3 length: 15 residues. This chain's CDR3 is CASSGTQGAAGELFF. The CDR3 DNA is TGTGCCAGCAGCGGGACTCAGGGGGCGGCCGGGGAGCTGTTTTTT.

Ten or more counts support this clonotype. This chain links TRBV5-1 with TRBJ2-3, with a weak D call TRBD1 (5 bases). The germline gives CDR1 SGHRS, CDR2 YFSETQ. V lost 4 bases, J lost 6 bases, and 18 bases lay in between. There are 15 residues in the CDR3. The CDR3 bases are TGCGCCAGCAGCGTGGGAACCCCTCAGGGTGATACGCAGTATTTT. It yields the protein CASSVGTPQGDTQYF. The full variable domain, completed using reference TRBV5-1 and TRBJ2-3, is KAGVTQTPRYLIKTRGQQVTLSCSPISGHRSVSWYQQTPGQGLQFLFEYFSETQRNKGNFPGRFSGRQFSNSRSEMNVSTLELGDSALYLCASSVGTPQGDTQYFGPGTRLTVL.

This clonotype was detected many times. The chain joins TRBV28 to TRBJ1-1; the D gene is possibly TRBD1 (5 bases). Trimming stripped 4 bases from V and 3 bases from J, with 12 bases between. CDR1 and CDR2 (germline): MDHEN, SYDVKM. The CDR3 covers 14 residues. This CDR3 is CASSWTLGDTEAFF. In DNA, the CDR3 is TGTGCCAGCAGTTGGACACTTGGGGACACTGAAGCTTTCTTT.

This clonotype occurred a few times. V usage is TRBV20-1 and J usage is TRBJ2-1; no clear D. In germline, CDR1 is DFQATT, CDR2 SNEGSKA (reference sequence). Trimming cost V 4 bases and J 7 bases, with 17 bases left between them. The CDR3 has 14 residues. The CDR3: CSAKGSRAENEQFF. CDR3 DNA: TGCAGTGCTAAGGGCTCTAGGGCGGAGAATGAGCAGTTCTTC.

This clonotype was recorded at least ten times. The chain has TRBV2 and TRBJ2-1; TRBD2 matches 7 bases. J lost 4 bases, V lost 6 bases, and 9 bases had no gene match. This CDR3 region has 15 residues. Per germline, CDR1 SNHLY and CDR2 FYNNEI. The CDR3 is CASRPPGLVYNEQFF. DNA of the CDR3: TGTGCCAGCAGACCCCCCGGACTAGTGTACAATGAGCAGTTCTTC.

This clonotype was observed a few times. The J gene is TRBJ1-6, the V gene TRBV12-3 or TRBV12-4; D perhaps matches TRBD1 (5 bases). The length of the CDR3 is 14 residues. V lost 6 bases and J 7 bases, leaving 13 bases between the germline ends. The CDR3 is CASRSGTDNSPLHF. DNA of the CDR3: TGTGCCAGCAGATCCGGGACGGACAATTCACCCCTCCACTTT.

This clonotype came up many times. The V gene is TRBV6-1, the J gene TRBJ2-1, with D possibly matching TRBD2 (5 bases). V was trimmed by 4 bases and J by 2 bases, leaving 9 bases between them. Germline CDR1 and CDR2: MNHNS and SASEGT. This CDR3 is 14 amino acids long. CDR3 nucleotides: TGTGCCAGCAGTGGCGGACTCGCCTACAATGAGCAGTTCTTC. Translation: CASSGGLAYNEQFF.

This clonotype was seen ten or more times. This sequence joins TRBV7-8 and TRBJ2-1; D is uncertain. V gave up 1 base and J gave up 4 bases, with 17 bases separating them. The CDR3 loop spans 17 amino acids. The germline V gene has CDR1 SGHVS and CDR2 FQNEAQ. DNA of the CDR3: TGTGCCAGCAGCTTAGAGGTCCGGGTGTCTATGTACAATGAGCAGTTCTTC. Translated, it gives CASSLEVRVSMYNEQFF.

This clonotype has a handful of counts. The chain combines TRBV15 with TRBJ2-7; 10 bases are a match to TRBD2. This CDR3 contains 17 residues. In germline, CDR1 is LNHNV, CDR2 YYDKDF (reference sequence). V lost 3 bases to trimming and J lost 2 bases; unmatched junction nucleotides: 10. Written as DNA, the CDR3 is TGTGCCACCAGCAGTGCACCTAGCGGGAGTCGCGCCTACGAGCAGTACTTC. Protein: CATSSAPSGSRAYEQYF.

The chain couples TRBV4-2 to TRBJ2-1; the match to TRBD2 covers 10 bases. Germline V gene lookup returns CDR1 LGHNA and CDR2 YNFKEQ. Trimming took 0 bases from V and 6 from J; bases not matched to a gene: 5. The CDR3 runs 16 residues. The CDR3 spells CASSQETSGRRNEQFF. CDR3 nucleotides: TGTGCCAGCAGCCAAGAGACTAGCGGGCGCCGCAATGAGCAGTTCTTC.

In this sample, this clonotype turned up many times. V usage is TRBV7-3 and J usage is TRBJ2-6; 7 nucleotides agree with TRBD2. CDR1 is SGHTA and CDR2 is FQGTGA in the germline V gene. The CDR3 has 16 amino acids. V shed 0 bases and J 2 bases; nucleotides not matched to a gene: 1. In DNA form, the CDR3 reads TGTGCCAGCAGCTTAACGGCGGGGGCTGGGGCCAACGTCCTGACTTTC. Protein sequence: CASSLTAGAGANVLTF.

This clonotype was recorded a few times. This chain joins TRBV20-1 and TRBJ2-2; the D is unclear. This CDR3 is built from 14 residues. The V end was cut by 1 base, the J end by 7 bases, with 13 bases between. Per germline, CDR1 DFQATT and CDR2 SNEGSKA (reference sequence). The CDR3 bases are TGCAGTGCTAGAGCGGGTAGGGCGGACGGGGAGCTGTTTTTT. The encoded protein is CSARAGRADGELFF.

The table lists this clonotype with a few counts. The CDR3 sequence: CASSSDGTPPGELFF. CDR3 in DNA: TGTGCCAGCAGCTCAGACGGGACACCGCCCGGGGAGCTGTTTTTT. The chain is built from TRBV7-9 and TRBJ2-2, with D possibly matching TRBD1 (6 bases). Per germline, CDR1 SEHNR and CDR2 FQNEAQ (reference sequence). The germline V and J ends were trimmed by 4 bases and 6 bases, with 15 bases remaining between them. This CDR3 has 15 residues.

This clonotype was recorded many times. The chain links TRBV15 to TRBJ1-2; no firm D call. The CDR3 has 16 residues. CDR1 and CDR2 (germline): LNHNV, YYDKDF (reference sequence). V lost 2 bases, J lost 0 bases, and 13 bases lay in between. In nucleotides, the CDR3 is TGTGCCACCAGCAGATCCACCTACGCTACTAACTATGGCTACACCTTC. This translates into CATSRSTYATNYGYTF. Full variable domain (missing parts from reference TRBV15 and TRBJ1-2): DAMVIQNPRYQVTQFGKPVTLSCSQTLNHNVMYWYQQKSSQAPKLLFHYYDKDFNNEADTPDNFQSRRPNTSFCFLDIRSPGLGDTAMYLCATSRSTYATNYGYTFGSGTRLTVV.

This clonotype was picked up many times. The rearrangement joins TRBV28 to TRBJ2-1; TRBD2 agrees at 8 bases. There are 15 residues in the CDR3. J was trimmed by 1 base and V by 7 bases; bases with no gene match: 6. CDR1 and CDR2 from the germline V gene are MDHEN and SYDVKM. The CDR3 reads CASTRGANSYNEQFF. CDR3 DNA: TGTGCCAGCACGCGGGGGGCCAATTCCTACAATGAGCAGTTCTTC.

This clonotype was seen at least ten times. V usage is TRBV7-9 and J usage is TRBJ2-5, with no clear D. V was clipped by 1 base and J by 8 bases, with 11 bases between them. The CDR3 spans 13 residues. Per germline, CDR1 SEHNR and CDR2 FQNEAQ (reference sequence). CDR3 DNA: TGTGCCAGCAGCTTAGTCCAGGAAACAACCCAGTACTTC. Its protein is CASSLVQETTQYF.

The chain is built from TRBV7-9 and TRBJ2-5; 10 nucleotides line up with TRBD1. V shed 6 bases and J 5 bases; nucleotides not matched to a gene: 9. The CDR3 spans 15 residues. Germline CDR1 SEHNR, CDR2 FQNEAQ (reference sequence). The CDR3 DNA is TGTGCCAGCAGTCCCGGGACAGGGGAGTGGGAGACCCAGTACTTC. This encodes CASSPGTGEWETQYF.

This clonotype was picked up a small number of times. The chain links TRBV5-6 to TRBJ2-2; D may be TRBD2 (5 bases). The CDR3 has 15 amino acids. Germline assignment: CDR1 SGHDT and CDR2 YYEEEE. Trimming removed 1 base from V and 5 bases from J, with 12 bases in between. CDR3 sequence reads: CASSLNGKWTGELFF. CDR3 in DNA: TGTGCCAGCAGCTTGAACGGGAAGTGGACCGGGGAGCTGTTTTTT.

This clonotype was detected ten times or more. DNA for the CDR3: TGTGCCAGAAGGCCGTCGGTAGCGGGGGATCCCCCTTCGAACACCGGGGAGCTGTTTTTT. It yields the protein CARRPSVAGDPPSNTGELFF. This sequence joins TRBV5-3 and TRBJ2-2; 9 bases are a match to TRBD2. TRBV5-3 is annotated as an ORF whose role is uncertain. The CDR3 has 20 amino acids. Germline trimming cut 5 bases from V and 0 bases from J; bases unmatched to any gene: 17.

This clonotype has ten or more counts. J is TRBJ2-7 and V is TRBV29-1; D is ambiguous. Per germline, CDR1 SQVTM and CDR2 ANQGSEA. This CDR3 is 11 amino acids long. V was clipped by 4 bases and J by 2 bases, with 6 bases between them. The CDR3 is CSVVSTYEQYF. The CDR3 DNA reads as TGCAGCGTTGTCAGCACCTACGAGCAGTACTTC.

This clonotype was observed many times. The V gene is TRBV28, the J gene TRBJ2-1; no clear D. Germline values: CDR1 MDHEN, CDR2 SYDVKM. The CDR3 has 13 amino acids. The V and J ends lost 5 bases and 0 bases respectively, with 5 bases between them. The CDR3 sequence is CASSISSYNEQFF. The DNA for the CDR3 is TGTGCCAGCAGTATAAGCTCCTACAATGAGCAGTTCTTC.